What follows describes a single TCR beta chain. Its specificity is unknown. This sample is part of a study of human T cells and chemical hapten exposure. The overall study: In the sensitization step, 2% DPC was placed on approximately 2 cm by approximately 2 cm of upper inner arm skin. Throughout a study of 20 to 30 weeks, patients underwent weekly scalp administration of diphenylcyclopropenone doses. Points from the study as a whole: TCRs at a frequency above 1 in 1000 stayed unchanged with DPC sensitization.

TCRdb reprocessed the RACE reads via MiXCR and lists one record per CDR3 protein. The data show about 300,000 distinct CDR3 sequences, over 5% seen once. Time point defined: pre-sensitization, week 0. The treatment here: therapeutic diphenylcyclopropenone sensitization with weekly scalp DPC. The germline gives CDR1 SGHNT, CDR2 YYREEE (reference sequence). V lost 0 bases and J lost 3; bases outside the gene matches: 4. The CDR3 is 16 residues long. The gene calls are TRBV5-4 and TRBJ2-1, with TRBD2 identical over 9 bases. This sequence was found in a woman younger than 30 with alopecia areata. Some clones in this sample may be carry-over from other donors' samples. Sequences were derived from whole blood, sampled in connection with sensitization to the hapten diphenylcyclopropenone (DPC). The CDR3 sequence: CASSLGAGGSYNEQFF. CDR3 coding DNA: TGTGCCAGCAGCTTGGGAGCGGGGGGAAGCTACAATGAGCAGTTCTTC.